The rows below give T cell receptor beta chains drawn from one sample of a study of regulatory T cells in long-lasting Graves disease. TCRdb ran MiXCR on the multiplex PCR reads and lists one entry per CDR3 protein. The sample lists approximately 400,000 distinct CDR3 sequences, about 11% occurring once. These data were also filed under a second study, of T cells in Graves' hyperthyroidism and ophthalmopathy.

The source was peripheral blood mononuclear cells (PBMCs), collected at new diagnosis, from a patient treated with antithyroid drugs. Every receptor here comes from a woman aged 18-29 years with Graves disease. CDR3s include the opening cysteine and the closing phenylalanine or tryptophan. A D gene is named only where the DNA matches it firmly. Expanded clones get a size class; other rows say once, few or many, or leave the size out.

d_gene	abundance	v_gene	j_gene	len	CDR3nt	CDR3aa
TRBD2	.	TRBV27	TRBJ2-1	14	TGTGCCAGCAGTTTATCGGCGGGAGTTGGTGAGCAGTTCTTC	CASSLSAGVGEQFF
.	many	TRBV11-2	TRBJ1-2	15	TGTGCCAGCAGCTTAGAGCCTACAGGACGGGATGGCTACACCTTC	CASSLEPTGRDGYTF
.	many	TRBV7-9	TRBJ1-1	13	TGTGCCAGCAGCTTACCACCGAACACTGAAGCTTTCTTT	CASSLPPNTEAFF
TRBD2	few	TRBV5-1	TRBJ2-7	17	TGCGCCAGCAGCCACTTCGGGACTAGCGGGAGCCGGGACGAGCAGTACTTC	CASSHFGTSGSRDEQYF
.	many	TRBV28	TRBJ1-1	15	TGTGCCAGCAGTATTCTCAGCGTTATGAACACTGAAGCTTTCTTT	CASSILSVMNTEAFF
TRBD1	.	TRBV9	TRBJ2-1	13	TGTGCCAGCAGCGTGACAGGGAGCAATGAGCAGTTCTTC	CASSVTGSNEQFF
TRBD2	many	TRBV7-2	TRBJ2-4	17	TGTGCCAGCAGCCATCGTAGTACTAGCGGGGGGAAAAACATTCAGTACTTC	CASSHRSTSGGKNIQYF
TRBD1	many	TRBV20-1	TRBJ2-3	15	TGCAGTGCTACTCTACCGGGACAGATAACAGATACGCAGTATTTT	CSATLPGQITDTQYF
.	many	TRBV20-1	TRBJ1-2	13	TGCAGTGCCCGAGTGCGAGGAAACTATGGCTACACCTTC	CSARVRGNYGYTF
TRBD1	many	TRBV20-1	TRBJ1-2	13	TGCAGTGCCCCGCCACAGGGGGCGGGTGGCTACACCTTC	CSAPPQGAGGYTF
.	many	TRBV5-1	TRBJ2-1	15	TGTGCCAGCAGCTTGGAAGGGGTGCCCTACAATGAGCAGTTCTTC	CASSLEGVPYNEQFF
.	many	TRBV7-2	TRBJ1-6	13	TGTGCCAGCAGCCCCGCTGGGGATTCACCCCTCCACTTT	CASSPAGDSPLHF
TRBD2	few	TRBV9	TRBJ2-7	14	TGTGCCAGCAGCGCGGGACTAGCGGTCTACGAGCAGTACTTC	CASSAGLAVYEQYF
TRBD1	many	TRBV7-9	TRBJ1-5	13	TGTGCCAGCAGCTTCGACAGGGTCAACCCCCAGCATTTT	CASSFDRVNPQHF
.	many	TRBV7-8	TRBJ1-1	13	TGTGCCAGCACCTGGGGGTTGAACACTGAAGCTTTCTTT	CASTWGLNTEAFF
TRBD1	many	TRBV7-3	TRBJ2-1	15	TGTGCCAGCAGCTTATTGTCGGGACAGAACAATGAGCAGTTCTTC	CASSLLSGQNNEQFF
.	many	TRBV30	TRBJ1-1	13	TGTGCCTGGAGCCGGGTAGGATGGGTTGAAGCTTTCTTT	CAWSRVGWVEAFF
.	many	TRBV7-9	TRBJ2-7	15	TGTGCCAGCAGCTCTCTTCGGGCGGAGATTTACGAGCAGTACTTC	CASSSLRAEIYEQYF
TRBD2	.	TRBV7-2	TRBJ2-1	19	TGTGCCAGCAGCTCGCGGGGGGGGACTAGCGGGAGGAGGGGCAATGAGCAGTTCTTC	CASSSRGGTSGRRGNEQFF
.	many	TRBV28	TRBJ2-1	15	TGTGCCAGCAGTTTGAGGGACAAGCTCTACAATGAGCAGTTCTTC	CASSLRDKLYNEQFF
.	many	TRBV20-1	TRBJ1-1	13	TGCAGTGCTAGGACGGGGGCGGGTACTGAAGCTTTCTTT	CSARTGAGTEAFF
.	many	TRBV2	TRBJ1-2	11	TGTGCCAGCAGTAACAGCTATGGCTACACCTTC	CASSNSYGYTF
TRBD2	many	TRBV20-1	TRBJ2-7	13	TGCAGTGCTAGACCTAGCGGGAGTTACGAGCAGTACTTC	CSARPSGSYEQYF
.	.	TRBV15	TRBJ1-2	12	TGTGCCACCAGCCGGACAGCTGGTGGCTACACCTTC	CATSRTAGGYTF
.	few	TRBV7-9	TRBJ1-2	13	TGTGCCAGCAGCTTGGACCGAATCTATGGCTACACCTTC	CASSLDRIYGYTF
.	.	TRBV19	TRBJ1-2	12	TGTGCCATCCCGAGGAGTCCCTATGGCTACACCTTC	CAIPRSPYGYTF
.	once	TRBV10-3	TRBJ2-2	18	TGTGCCACCCGGGGCGAGCATGGTGGGGGGGCCGACACCGGGGAGCTGTTTTTT	CATRGEHGGGADTGELFF
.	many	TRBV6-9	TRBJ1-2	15	TGTGCCAGCAGTTACTCCGGGGGGTCTAGCTATGGCTACACCTTC	CASSYSGGSSYGYTF
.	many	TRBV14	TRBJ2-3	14	TGTGCCAGCAGCAACCGGGACCTTCCAGATACGCAGTATTTT	CASSNRDLPDTQYF